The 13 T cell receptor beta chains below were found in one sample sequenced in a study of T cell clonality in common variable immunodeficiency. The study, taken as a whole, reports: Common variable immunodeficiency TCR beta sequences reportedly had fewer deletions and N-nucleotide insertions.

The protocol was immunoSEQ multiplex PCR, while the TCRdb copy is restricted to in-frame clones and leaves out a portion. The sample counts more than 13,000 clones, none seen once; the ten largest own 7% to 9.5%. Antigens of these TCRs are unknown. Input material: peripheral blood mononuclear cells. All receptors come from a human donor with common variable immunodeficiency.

The sequenced part of the CDR3 DNA is TGTGCCAGCTCACCGGGACTAGCGGGAGGTACGCGCACAGATACG. Its translation: CASSPGLAGGTRTDT. The CDR3 reads in full as CASSPGLAGGTRTDTQYF. The chain links TRBV18 to TRBJ2-3; 15 nucleotides agree with TRBD2. The CDR3 goes on 3 residues after the read ends, and that part is filled in from the germline J gene. The J segment lost 1 base and the V segment lost 3 bases, leaving 5 bases of the junction unmatched. The CDR3 length is 18 residues. CDR1 is KGHSH, CDR2 LQKENI, per germline.

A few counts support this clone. CDR3 protein: CASSLNTEPIKAFF. The part of the CDR3 DNA that was read is TGTGCCAGCAGCTTAAATACAGAGCCTATCAAA. The rearrangement links TRBV7-9 to TRBJ1-1; D not resolved. The CDR3 end is not reached by the read, which stops 3 residues before it; the germline J gene fills it in. This CDR3 is 14 amino acids long. Germline CDR1 and CDR2: SEHNR and FQNEAQ (reference sequence).

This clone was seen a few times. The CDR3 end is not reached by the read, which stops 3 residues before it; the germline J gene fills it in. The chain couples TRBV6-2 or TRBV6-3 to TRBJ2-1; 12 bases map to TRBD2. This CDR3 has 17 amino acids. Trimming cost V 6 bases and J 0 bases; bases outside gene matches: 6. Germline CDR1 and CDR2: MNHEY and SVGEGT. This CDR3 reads CASSLTSGGISYNEQFF. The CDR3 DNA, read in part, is TGTGCCAGCAGCCTTACTAGCGGGGGGATCTCCTACAATGAG.

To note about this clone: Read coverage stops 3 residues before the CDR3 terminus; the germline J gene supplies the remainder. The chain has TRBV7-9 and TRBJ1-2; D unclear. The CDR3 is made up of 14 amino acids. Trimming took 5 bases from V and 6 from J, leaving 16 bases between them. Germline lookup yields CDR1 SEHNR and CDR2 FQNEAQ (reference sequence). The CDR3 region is CASSPAVQRNGYTF. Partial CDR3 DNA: TGTGCCAGCAGCCCCGCCGTTCAGAGAAATGGC.

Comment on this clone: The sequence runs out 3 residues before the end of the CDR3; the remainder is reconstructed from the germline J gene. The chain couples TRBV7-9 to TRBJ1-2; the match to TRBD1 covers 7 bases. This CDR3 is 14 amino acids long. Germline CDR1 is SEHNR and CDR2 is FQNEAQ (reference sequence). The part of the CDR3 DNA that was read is TGTGCCAGCAGCTTCGGACAGGCCACCAGTGAC. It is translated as CASSFGQATSD. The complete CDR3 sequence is CASSFGQATSDYTF.

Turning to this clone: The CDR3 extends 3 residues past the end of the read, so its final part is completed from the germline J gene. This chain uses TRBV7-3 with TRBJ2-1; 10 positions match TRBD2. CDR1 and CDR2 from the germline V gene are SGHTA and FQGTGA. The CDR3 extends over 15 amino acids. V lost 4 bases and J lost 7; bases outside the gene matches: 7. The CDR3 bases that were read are TGTGCCAGCAGCTCAGCGGGGGGGCCGGGTAATGAG. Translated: CASSSAGGPGNE. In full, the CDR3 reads CASSSAGGPGNEQFF.

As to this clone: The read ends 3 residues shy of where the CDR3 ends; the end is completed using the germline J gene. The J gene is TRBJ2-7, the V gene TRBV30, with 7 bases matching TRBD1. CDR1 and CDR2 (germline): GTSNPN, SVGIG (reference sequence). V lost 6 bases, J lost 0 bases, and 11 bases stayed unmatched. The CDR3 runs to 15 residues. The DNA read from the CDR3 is TGTGCCTGCATTCGAAACCGGGACAGCTCCTACGAG. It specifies CACIRNRDSSYE. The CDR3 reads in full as CACIRNRDSSYEQYF.

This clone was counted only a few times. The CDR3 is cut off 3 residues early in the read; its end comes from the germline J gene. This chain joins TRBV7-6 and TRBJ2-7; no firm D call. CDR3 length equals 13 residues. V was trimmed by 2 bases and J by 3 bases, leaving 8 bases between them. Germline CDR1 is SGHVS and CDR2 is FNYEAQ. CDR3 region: CASSLSSVYEQYF. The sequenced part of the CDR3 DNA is TGTGCCAGCAGCTTATCCAGTGTCTACGAG.

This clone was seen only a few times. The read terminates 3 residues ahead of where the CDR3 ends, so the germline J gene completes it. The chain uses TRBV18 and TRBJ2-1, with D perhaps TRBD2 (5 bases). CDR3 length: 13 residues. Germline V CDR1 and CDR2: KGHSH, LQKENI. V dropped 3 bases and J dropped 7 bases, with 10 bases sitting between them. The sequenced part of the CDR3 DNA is TGTGCCAGCTCACCCGGACTTGAAAATGAG. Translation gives CASSPGLENE. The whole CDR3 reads CASSPGLENEQFF.

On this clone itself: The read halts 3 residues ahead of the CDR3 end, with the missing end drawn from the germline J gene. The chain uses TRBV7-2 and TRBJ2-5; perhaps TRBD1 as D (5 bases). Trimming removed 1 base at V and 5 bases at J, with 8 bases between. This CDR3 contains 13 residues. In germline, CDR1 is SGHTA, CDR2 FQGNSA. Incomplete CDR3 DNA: TGTGCCAGCAGCTTAGGCAGGGCCGAGACC. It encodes CASSLGRAET. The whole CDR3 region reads CASSLGRAETQYF.

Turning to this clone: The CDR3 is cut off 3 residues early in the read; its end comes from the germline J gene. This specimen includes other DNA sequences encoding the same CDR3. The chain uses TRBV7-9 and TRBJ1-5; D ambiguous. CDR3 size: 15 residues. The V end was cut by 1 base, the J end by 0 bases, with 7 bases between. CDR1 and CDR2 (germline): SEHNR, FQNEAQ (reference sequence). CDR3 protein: CASSLGGYSNQPQHF. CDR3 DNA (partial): TGTGCCAGCAGCTTAGGAGGGTATAGCAATCAGCCC.

The CDR3 is CAWSYSSGGLDEQFF. Incomplete CDR3 DNA: TGTGCCTGGAGTTATAGTAGCGGGGGTTTGGATGAG. The chain couples TRBV30 to TRBJ2-1, with 9 bases matching TRBD2. The CDR3 goes on 3 residues after the read ends, and that part is filled in from the germline J gene. This CDR3 has 15 residues. Per the germline V gene, CDR1 is GTSNPN and CDR2 is SVGIG (reference sequence). Trimming took 2 bases from V and 8 from J; bases not matched to a gene: 10.

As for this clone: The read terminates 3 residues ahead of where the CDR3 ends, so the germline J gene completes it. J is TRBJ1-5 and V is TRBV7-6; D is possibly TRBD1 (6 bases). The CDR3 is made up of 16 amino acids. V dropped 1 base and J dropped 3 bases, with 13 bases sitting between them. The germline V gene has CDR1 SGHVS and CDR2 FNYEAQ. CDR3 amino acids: CASSLGTDATNQPQHF. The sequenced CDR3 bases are TGTGCCAGCAGCTTAGGGACAGACGCTACCAATCAGCCC.